Presented here are 25 T cell receptor beta chains from one specimen sequenced in a study of cytomegalovirus exposure and HLA in healthy donors. The PCR employed 60 Vbeta primers together with 13 Jbeta primers. Measured with immunoSEQ multiplex PCR; TCRdb has only the in-frame clones, and not every one. This repertoire shows some 180,000 clones, around 80% found once; its top ten account for approximately 4%. Input material: PBMCs. These receptors originate from a woman in her twenties or thirties in good health and CMV-seropositive.

The CDR3 sequence is CASSFVQGYEQYF. In nucleotides, the CDR3 is TGCGCCAGCAGCTTCGTACAGGGCTACGAGCAGTACTTC. The V and J genes are TRBV5-1 and TRBJ2-7; a possible D gene is TRBD1 (6 bases). The CDR3 sequence is 13 residues long. V lost 2 bases and J lost 3, with 9 bases in between. Germline CDR1 is SGHRS and CDR2 is YFSETQ.

In this sample, this clone turned up once. This chain's CDR3 is CATSRDLGTGITGELFF. Here the CDR3 DNA reads TGTGCCACCAGCAGAGATCTAGGGACAGGGATCACCGGGGAGCTGTTTTTT. The chain links TRBV15 to TRBJ2-2, with 9 bases identical to TRBD1. V lost 0 bases to trimming and J lost 4 bases; unmatched junction nucleotides: 6. CDR1 is LNHNV and CDR2 is YYDKDF in the germline V gene (reference sequence). CDR3 size: 17 residues.

The chain uses TRBV5-1 and TRBJ2-7; D is possibly TRBD1 (5 bases). Trimming cost V 4 bases and J 0 bases, with 8 bases left between them. The CDR3 sequence is 13 residues long. The germline V gene encodes CDR1 SGHRS and CDR2 YFSETQ. CDR3 nucleotide sequence: TGCGCCAGCAGCAACAGGAGCTCCTACGAGCAGTACTTC. Translating gives CASSNRSSYEQYF.

The chain has TRBV27 and TRBJ1-1; D may be TRBD1 (6 bases). Trimming left V 2 bases short and J 6 bases short, with 10 bases between. CDR3 length: 13 residues. CDR1 and CDR2 (germline): MNHEY, SMNVEV (reference sequence). This CDR3 reads CASSLTGSPEAFF. Here the CDR3 DNA reads TGTGCCAGCAGTTTAACAGGGTCGCCTGAAGCTTTCTTT.

The chain links TRBV19 to TRBJ1-2, with D uncertain. Trimming pared 6 bases from V and 1 base from J, leaving 12 bases between. The CDR3 has 14 residues. The germline gives CDR1 LNHDA, CDR2 SQIVND (reference sequence). The CDR3 DNA reads TGTGCCAGTAGATCGGTTCCGAGTAACTATGGCTACACCTTC. Residues: CASRSVPSNYGYTF.

The V call is TRBV4-3, the J call TRBJ2-7; 9 bases fit TRBD1. The CDR3 sequence is 13 residues long. Germline assignment: CDR1 LGHNA and CDR2 YSLEER. Losses at the gene ends were 4 bases for V and 6 bases for J; bases not matched to a gene: 4. CDR3: CASSPGQGREQYF. The DNA for the CDR3 is TGCGCCAGCAGCCCGGGACAGGGCCGCGAGCAGTACTTC.

The V and J genes are TRBV6-5 and TRBJ1-6, with TRBD1 identical over 7 bases. V dropped 0 bases and J dropped 5; count of bases not matched to a gene: 4. Germline-derived CDR1 and CDR2 are MNHEY and SVGAGI. The CDR3 runs 16 residues. CDR3 loop: CASSYSTGIDNSPLHF. As DNA, the CDR3 is TGTGCCAGCAGTTACTCGACAGGGATCGATAATTCACCCCTCCACTTT.

The V gene is TRBV5-1, the J gene TRBJ1-1; 8 bases match TRBD1. Per germline, CDR1 SGHRS and CDR2 YFSETQ. V trimming: 2 bases; J trimming: 0 bases; junction bases outside the gene matches: 3. This CDR3 contains 15 residues. Here the CDR3 DNA reads TGCGCCAGCAGCTTTGGACAGGGCTTGAACACTGAAGCTTTCTTT. Its translation is CASSFGQGLNTEAFF.

The V call is TRBV7-8, the J call TRBJ1-5, with D possibly matching TRBD1 (6 bases). V gave up 1 base and J gave up 3 bases, with 19 bases separating them. Germline V gene sequence: CDR1 SGHVS, CDR2 FQNEAQ. This CDR3 contains 18 residues. Written as DNA, the CDR3 is TGTGCCAGCAGCTTAGATTATTGGAGTCAGGGACACAATCAGCCCCAGCATTTT. This sequence encodes CASSLDYWSQGHNQPQHF.

The chain couples TRBV14 to TRBJ2-7; 12 nucleotides align to TRBD2. This CDR3 is built from 20 residues. Germline values: CDR1 SGHDN, CDR2 FVKESK. Germline trimming cut 7 bases from V and 7 bases from J; bases unmatched to any gene: 26. CDR3 bases: TGTGCCAGCACGAACACCATACAGGGGGCTAGCGGGAGGGCTCTATGGGAGCAGTACTTC. Its translation is CASTNTIQGASGRALWEQYF.

The chain has TRBV25-1 and TRBJ2-1; no clear D gene. The CDR3 loop spans 15 amino acids. The V and J ends lost 0 bases and 3 bases respectively, with 9 bases between them. Germline V lookup: CDR1 MGHDK, CDR2 SYGVNS. CDR3 in DNA: TGTGCCAGCAGTGAATATGTGAGAAACTACAATGAGCAGTTCTTC. This sequence encodes CASSEYVRNYNEQFF. Full variable domain (missing parts from reference TRBV25-1 and TRBJ2-1): EADIYQTPRYLVIGTGKKITLECSQTMGHDKMYWYQQDPGMELHLIHYSYGVNSTEKGDLSSESTVSRIRTEHFPLTLESARPSHTSQYLCASSEYVRNYNEQFFGPGTRLTVL.

This chain joins TRBV11-2 and TRBJ2-6; no clear D gene. The V gene's germline CDR1 is SGHAT and CDR2 FQNNGV. The CDR3 loop spans 17 amino acids. V lost 4 bases and J 2 bases, leaving 15 bases between the germline ends. CDR3 bases: TGTGCCAGCAGCTCCCACCTCAGTTTACCTGGGGCCAACGTCCTGACTTTC. The encoded protein is CASSSHLSLPGANVLTF.

The chain has TRBV4-2 and TRBJ2-1; 8 bases align to TRBD2. Looked up from germline, CDR1 is LGHNA and CDR2 is YNFKEQ. The V gene end was trimmed by 4 bases and the J gene end by 16 bases; junction bases not matched to a gene: 12. The CDR3 covers 13 residues. The CDR3 region has the DNA TGTGCCAGCAGCCCAGGAGCCGGGACTAGTACTTTCTTC. Translated: CASSPGAGTSTFF.

V and J are TRBV5-6 and TRBJ2-1, with 10 bases fitting TRBD2. Losses at the gene ends were 4 bases for V and 4 bases for J; bases not matched to a gene: 8. CDR3 size: 16 residues. The germline gives CDR1 SGHDT, CDR2 YYEEEE. The CDR3, as DNA: TGTGCCAGCAGCGCGATACTAGCGGGGAAGTACAATGAGCAGTTCTTC. It specifies CASSAILAGKYNEQFF.

A few counts support this clone. This sequence joins TRBV4-1 and TRBJ1-4; no firm D call. Germline-derived CDR1 and CDR2 are MGHRA and YSYEKL. This CDR3 has 16 amino acids. V dropped 3 bases and J dropped 5 bases, with 16 bases sitting between them. CDR3 amino acids: CASSHVGRKVNEKLFF. The CDR3 region has the DNA TGCGCCAGCAGCCACGTTGGCAGGAAAGTAAATGAAAAACTGTTTTTT.

The rearrangement joins TRBV5-4 to TRBJ2-1; TRBD2 aligns across 7 bases. The CDR3 spans 14 residues. The V and J ends lost 0 bases and 10 bases, in that order; junction bases with no gene match: 7. Germline assignment: CDR1 SGHNT and CDR2 YYREEE (reference sequence). The CDR3 here is CASSLGGSLEEQFF. DNA of the CDR3: TGTGCCAGCAGCTTGGGCGGGAGTTTGGAGGAGCAGTTCTTC.

V and J are TRBV29-1 and TRBJ1-4; the match to TRBD1 covers 12 bases. The CDR3 spans 17 residues. Unmatched junction bases numbered 6, after V lost 4 bases and J lost 0 bases. Germline lookup yields CDR1 SQVTM and CDR2 ANQGSEA. The CDR3 reads CSVGGTGGLATNEKLFF. Here the CDR3 DNA reads TGCAGCGTTGGGGGGACAGGGGGCCTTGCAACTAATGAAAAACTGTTTTTT.

With regard to this clone: The same CDR3 also results from other DNA sequences found in this sample. The chain employs TRBV27 and TRBJ1-5; 7 bases agree with TRBD1. The germline V gene encodes CDR1 MNHEY and CDR2 SMNVEV (reference sequence). V lost 3 bases, J lost 2 bases, and 1 base stayed unmatched. The CDR3 is 14 residues long. The CDR3 DNA follows: TGTGCCAGCAGTTTCGGACAGGGCAATCAGCCCCAGCATTTT. It yields the protein CASSFGQGNQPQHF.

This clone was observed a few times. This rearrangement joins TRBV7-9 to TRBJ2-3, with 11 bases matching TRBD2. This CDR3 is 15 amino acids long. The V gene's germline CDR1 is SEHNR and CDR2 FQNEAQ (reference sequence). The V gene end was trimmed by 5 bases and the J gene end by 1 base; junction bases not matched to a gene: 2. CDR3 sequence: CASSLLAGGTDTQYF. The CDR3, as DNA: TGTGCCAGCAGCCTACTAGCGGGAGGCACAGATACGCAGTATTTT.

This clone has just one count. J is TRBJ1-5 and V is TRBV6-6, with a tentative D call TRBD1 (6 bases). Trimming pared 7 bases from V and 9 bases from J, leaving 19 bases between. CDR1 MNHNY and CDR2 SVGAGI come from the germline V gene (reference sequence). The CDR3 runs 14 residues. Here the CDR3 reads CASTPDSHLRPQHF. The CDR3 DNA reads as TGTGCCAGCACTCCGGACAGCCACCTTCGGCCCCAGCATTTT.

The chain carries TRBV7-2 and TRBJ1-1; a weak D match, TRBD1 (5 bases). With 4 bases removed from V and 0 bases from J, the gap between germline ends came to 12 bases. CDR1 is SGHTA, CDR2 FQGNSA, per germline. The CDR3 is 15 amino acids. Here the CDR3 DNA reads TGTGCCAGCAGCTCTTCGACAGTTATGAACACTGAAGCTTTCTTT. This codes for CASSSSTVMNTEAFF.

The CDR3 reads CASSSPSMTANTEAFF. CDR3 coding DNA: TGTGCCAGCAGCTCACCATCGATGACAGCGAACACTGAAGCTTTCTTT. This chain connects TRBV7-9 to TRBJ1-1, with D possibly matching TRBD1 (5 bases). V lost 4 bases and J lost 1, with 16 bases in between. The germline V gene encodes CDR1 SEHNR and CDR2 FQNEAQ (reference sequence). The CDR3 consists of 16 residues.

The chain links TRBV10-2 to TRBJ2-7, with 11 bases matching TRBD1. This CDR3 is built from 14 residues. The germline gives CDR1 WSHSY, CDR2 SAAADI. With V trimmed by 11 bases and J by 6 bases, 12 bases remained unmatched. CDR3 sequence reads: CAAGTLDRGLEQYF. As DNA, the CDR3 is TGCGCCGCTGGTACCTTGGACAGGGGGCTCGAGCAGTACTTC.

The chain couples TRBV7-8 to TRBJ2-7; D gene ambiguous. Deletions cut 1 base from V and 3 bases from J, with 10 bases between. The CDR3 extends over 14 amino acids. In germline, CDR1 is SGHVS, CDR2 FQNEAQ. This CDR3 reads CASSLVGSGYEQYF. CDR3 nucleotide sequence: TGTGCCAGCAGCTTAGTCGGATCGGGCTACGAGCAGTACTTC.

The chain links TRBV7-6 to TRBJ1-2; TRBD1 aligns across 10 bases. The CDR3 length is 16 residues. With 4 bases clipped from V and 7 bases from J, the junction kept 12 bases outside the gene matches. CDR1 SGHVS and CDR2 FNYEAQ come from the germline V gene. CDR3 amino acids: CASSSTLDRGQGGYTF. The DNA for the CDR3 is TGTGCCAGCAGCTCCACCTTAGACAGGGGGCAAGGTGGCTACACCTTC.